The present TCR beta chain was sequenced within a study of cytomegalovirus exposure and HLA in healthy donors. Notes on the study in general: The likely explanation for a cluster of highly shared sequence variants was sequencing artifact. About 180 TCR beta chains were listed as cytomegalovirus-associated. The classifier reportedly diagnosed cytomegalovirus status with high specificity and sensitivity.

This clone came up a few times. What it binds is unknown. Trimming took off 7 bases at V and 7 bases at J, with 11 bases between the two ends. The germline gives CDR1 MNHNS, CDR2 SASEGT. This CDR3 has 11 amino acids. PCR amplification relied on 60 Vbeta primers (plus 13 Jbeta primers). Profiled with immunoSEQ multiplex PCR; TCRdb holds only in-frame clones, not every one. The table lists some 80,000 clones, approximately 65% of them singletons. The clonotype was recovered from a male donor in good health and CMV-seropositive. The chain combines TRBV6-1 with TRBJ2-7; D uncertain. Sequencing used PBMCs. CDR3: CASKTLLEQYF. CDR3 sequence (DNA): TGTGCCAGCAAGACACTGCTTGAGCAGTACTTC.